One and the same sample provided the 9 T cell receptor beta chains below, sequenced in a study of cytotoxic CD8 clonotypes in ibrutinib-treated CLL (dated by TCRdb to about 2021). The library was obtained by the immunoSEQ multiplex PCR assay. TCRdb stores this immuneACCESS table with in-frame sequences only. Part of the clones is absent; in the studies checked, under half of the shortfall reflects unresolved V genes, and no reason is known for the rest. The sample contains approximately 160,000 clones, 70% to 90% of them found a single time. The ten largest clones add up to about 3% of the sample. The time point label here, explained by the study, means: progressive disease on ibrutinib. The source material was PBMCs, sampled at disease progression, from a patient treated with ibrutinib. The receptor source for this set is a human donor with chronic lymphocytic leukemia.

The CDR3, as DNA: TGTGCCAGCTCACGACGGACAGAATTGAACACTGAAGCTTTCTTT. It translates to CASSRRTELNTEAFF. The chain employs TRBV18 and TRBJ1-1; D is possibly TRBD1 (6 bases). The CDR3 runs 15 residues. Trimming took off 4 bases at V and 0 bases at J, with 12 bases between the two ends. The germline V gene has CDR1 KGHSH and CDR2 LQKENI.

This chain connects TRBV29-1 to TRBJ1-1, with 7 positions matching TRBD1. Germline assignment: CDR1 SQVTM and CDR2 ANQGSEA. The V gene end was trimmed by 5 bases and the J gene end by 3 bases; junction bases not matched to a gene: 12. This CDR3 region has 15 residues. CDR3 sequence: CSVRQGGTVDTEAFF. CDR3 bases: TGCAGCGTTAGACAGGGAGGCACGGTTGACACTGAAGCTTTCTTT.

V usage is TRBV7-9 and J usage is TRBJ1-1, with D hard to call. The V end lost 4 bases, the J end lost 8 bases, and 17 bases lay between the germline ends. CDR1 is SEHNR and CDR2 is FQNEAQ in the germline V gene (reference sequence). CDR3 length: 14 amino acids. The CDR3, as DNA: TGTGCCAGCAGCTCCAGACGGACCGACCCAGAAGCTTTCTTT. It is translated as CASSSRRTDPEAFF.

The table lists this clone with a few counts. This chain connects TRBV19 to TRBJ1-5; 9 nucleotides line up with TRBD1. The V segment lost 8 bases and the J segment 5 bases; nucleotides outside the gene matches: 4. The CDR3 is 13 residues long. Per the germline V gene, CDR1 is LNHDA and CDR2 is SQIVND (reference sequence). The CDR3 DNA sequence: TGTGCCAGTTACGACAGGGGGGATCAGCCCCAGCATTTT. It yields the protein CASYDRGDQPQHF. The full variable domain, with the rest looked up from reference TRBV19 and TRBJ1-5, is DGGITQSPKYLFRKEGQNVTLSCEQNLNHDAMYWYRQDPGQGLRLIYYSQIVNDFQKGDIAEGYSVSREKKESFPLTVTSAQKNPTAFYLCASYDRGDQPQHFGDGTRLSIL.

The rearrangement uses TRBV10-3 and TRBJ2-7; TRBD2 matches at 13 bases. Germline lookup yields CDR1 ENHRY and CDR2 SYGVKD. CDR3 length: 15 residues. The junction had 5 bases not matched to a gene; V was cut back by 4 bases and J by 5 bases. In DNA form, the CDR3 reads TGTGCCATCAGTGCCACTAGCGGGAGGGTCCACGAGCAGTACTTC. Protein: CAISATSGRVHEQYF.

The chain is built from TRBV5-4 and TRBJ2-2, with D unclear. With 4 bases removed from V and 4 bases from J, the gap between germline ends came to 23 bases. The CDR3 length is 18 residues. Germline-derived CDR1 and CDR2 are SGHNT and YYREEE (reference sequence). Written as DNA, the CDR3 is TGTGCCAGCAGCCCCGGCGGTCGCGCCCGAGGTGGCACCGGGGAGCTGTTTTTT. This sequence encodes CASSPGGRARGGTGELFF.

The chain carries TRBV28 and TRBJ2-1; perhaps TRBD1 as D (5 bases). The V end was cut by 6 bases, the J end by 4 bases, with 7 bases between. Germline CDR1 reads MDHEN; CDR2 reads SYDVKM. The CDR3 is made up of 12 amino acids. The CDR3 DNA reads TGTGCCAGCAGGGGGCAATACAATGAGCAGTTCTTC. It yields the protein CASRGQYNEQFF.

The V call is TRBV5-1, the J call TRBJ2-7; either TRBD1 or TRBD2 may fit D (5 bases each). The CDR3 is 16 residues long. CDR1 is SGHRS and CDR2 is YFSETQ in the germline V gene. Trimming stripped 5 bases from V and 3 bases from J, with 21 bases between. The CDR3 region has the DNA TGCGCCAGCAGGGGACGTTTCTCCGACCTAAACTACGAGCAGTACTTC. As protein: CASRGRFSDLNYEQYF.

V and J are TRBV30 and TRBJ1-1; D unclear. Germline-derived CDR1 and CDR2 are GTSNPN and SVGIG (reference sequence). The CDR3 extends over 12 amino acids. V was shortened by 0 bases and J by 5 bases, with 7 bases between the two germline ends. The CDR3 sequence: CAWSVRVTEAFF. CDR3 sequence (DNA): TGTGCCTGGAGTGTTAGGGTAACTGAAGCTTTCTTT.